This T cell receptor (delta chain) stems from a study of Vδ1+ human thymocytes. Alphabeta T cells were depleted, then CD3+ Vdelta1+ Vdelta2- thymocytes were FACS-sorted. Purity of the sorted Vdelta1+ thymocytes ranged from 98% to 99.6%. This CDR3 region has 15 residues. Germline V gene data show CDR1 as TSWWSYY and CDR2 as QGS. Points from the study as a whole: In the thymus, TRG and TRD repertoires looked highly polyclonal with Gaussian CDR3 lengths. Bulk data may be misread because of unexpected Vdelta2 sequences. Unlike peripheral blood Vdelta1+ controls, thymic delta-chain sequences included about 20% Vdelta2 and few Vdelta3.

Sequences come from RNA converted to cDNA by reverse transcription. The CDR3 regions were amplified by multiplex PCR from V-gene primers to a constant-region primer. TCRdb repeated clone calling on the multiplex PCR reads with CATT. This table has around 26,000 delta-chain clones, around 28% appearing once. Note on this clone: The antigen remains unidentified. Its ends do not fully match the called genes, so a read error is possible. Other DNA sequences in this specimen translate into the identical CDR3.

This chain links TRDV1 with TRDJ1; 7 bases line up with TRDD3. The specimen was Vdelta1+ gamma-delta thymocytes from the thymus. This sample's subset: FACS-sorted CD3+ TCRalphabeta- TCRVdelta1+ TCRVdelta2- thymocytes. The source of this sequence is a boy under two years old who had congenital heart surgery. The CDR3 coding sequence is TGTGCTCTTGGGGAACTGGTCGGATACGGGGGTAAACTCATCTTC. It translates to CALGELVGYGGKLIF.